A single sample gave rise to the 20 T cell receptor beta chains below, sequenced in a study of T cell repertoires in cytomegalovirus infection. TCRdb re-called the reads through MiXCR, storing one row per CDR3 protein. This table holds around 330,000 distinct CDR3 sequences, 15% to 20% found once. Material for sequencing was PBMCs. These receptors were taken from a human donor in good health (CMV status not recorded). Some clones in this sample may be carry-over from other donors' samples.

There are a few counts of this clonotype. The V call is TRBV27, the J call TRBJ2-3; D is unclear. V was shortened by 5 bases and J by 4 bases, with 16 bases between the two germline ends. Germline lookup yields CDR1 MNHEY and CDR2 SMNVEV (reference sequence). CDR3 length: 15 residues. This CDR3 reads CASSPDLWVADTQYF. The CDR3 nucleotides are TGTGCCAGCAGTCCCGATCTTTGGGTTGCAGATACGCAGTATTTT.

This clonotype has at least ten counts. The V and J genes are TRBV7-2 and TRBJ2-5; 8 positions match TRBD1. The V gene end was trimmed by 1 base and the J gene end by 1 base; junction bases not matched to a gene: 2. Germline V gene sequence: CDR1 SGHTA, CDR2 FQGNSA. The CDR3 extends over 15 amino acids. CDR3 DNA: TGTGCCAGCAGCTTAGGAGGACAGGGCCAAGAGACCCAGTACTTC. It yields the protein CASSLGGQGQETQYF.

The rearrangement uses TRBV3-1 and TRBJ2-7, with TRBD1 identical over 7 bases. Trimming took 4 bases from V and 12 from J; bases not matched to a gene: 9. This CDR3 comprises 12 residues. The germline gives CDR1 LGHDT, CDR2 YNNKEL (reference sequence). The DNA for the CDR3 is TGTGCCAGCAGCCTCGACAGGGCCCGAGTGTACTTC. Encoded protein: CASSLDRARVYF.

The chain links TRBV19 to TRBJ1-4; 11 bases are shared with TRBD1. Per germline, CDR1 LNHDA and CDR2 SQIVND (reference sequence). The CDR3 consists of 18 residues. The trim removed 5 bases at V and 0 bases at J, leaving 8 bases unmatched. CDR3 bases: TGTGCCAGTAGTGACCGGGACAGGGGGACCGCAACTAATGAAAAACTGTTTTTT. It yields the protein CASSDRDRGTATNEKLFF.

V gene TRBV11-2 combines with J gene TRBJ2-7; D is unresolved. This CDR3 has 11 residues. Trimming cost V 8 bases and J 4 bases, with 9 bases left between them. The germline CDR1 and CDR2 sequences are SGHAT and FQNNGV. This CDR3 is CASGHPYEQYF. CDR3 DNA sequence: TGTGCCAGCGGCCACCCTTACGAGCAGTACTTC.

This clonotype was seen at least ten times. V and J are TRBV5-1 and TRBJ2-1; the match to TRBD2 covers 14 bases. V dropped 4 bases and J dropped 1; count of bases not matched to a gene: 4. The germline V gene has CDR1 SGHRS and CDR2 YFSETQ. The CDR3 totals 17 residues. The CDR3, as DNA: TGCGCCAGCAGCACCGGACTAGCGGGGGGTTCCTACAATGAGCAGTTCTTC. It translates to CASSTGLAGGSYNEQFF.

At least ten counts were recorded for this clonotype. V usage is TRBV12-3 or TRBV12-4 and J usage is TRBJ1-2; 9 nucleotides align to TRBD1. The CDR3 is 15 residues long. Trimming removed 3 bases from V and 4 bases from J; junction bases left unmatched: 6. The DNA for the CDR3 is TGTGCCAGCAGTTTGGACAGGGGTTTTGGCTATGGCTACACCTTC. Its protein is CASSLDRGFGYGYTF.

This clonotype was picked up many times. The rearrangement joins TRBV4-1 to TRBJ2-3; D perhaps matches TRBD2 (5 bases). Germline V gene lookup returns CDR1 MGHRA and CDR2 YSYEKL. Trimming removed 2 bases at V and 5 bases at J, with 11 bases between. This CDR3 is built from 14 residues. Here the CDR3 reads CASSQPDGKDTQYF. DNA of the CDR3: TGCGCCAGCAGCCAACCTGACGGGAAAGATACGCAGTATTTT.

This clonotype was observed at least ten times. The chain joins TRBV7-3 to TRBJ2-5; D uncertain. The CDR3 is made up of 14 amino acids. V shed 2 bases and J shed 0 bases, with 7 bases lying between them. The germline CDR1 and CDR2 sequences are SGHTA and FQGTGA. The CDR3, as DNA: TGTGCCAGCAGCTTATCGCGAGACCAAGAGACCCAGTACTTC. It is translated as CASSLSRDQETQYF.

This CDR3 is CASSGGQGVGGYTF. The CDR3 DNA reads TGTGCCAGCAGCGGCGGACAGGGGGTTGGTGGCTACACCTTC. The chain links TRBV9 to TRBJ1-2; 10 bases line up with TRBD1. The germline V gene has CDR1 SGDLS and CDR2 YYNGEE. V was clipped by 3 bases and J by 7 bases; unmatched bases: 6. This CDR3 contains 14 residues.

This sequence joins TRBV20-1 and TRBJ1-5; D not certain. Deletions cut 1 base from V and 4 bases from J, with 8 bases between. The germline gives CDR1 DFQATT, CDR2 SNEGSKA (reference sequence). This CDR3 comprises 13 residues. CDR3 DNA: TGCAGTGCTAGAGGAGGAGCGAATCAGCCCCAGCATTTT. It encodes CSARGGANQPQHF.

At least ten counts were recorded for this clonotype. For the CDR3, the DNA is TGTGCCAGCAGCCCTGGCCCCGCAGGGGTGATACCTGAAGCTTTCTTT. Its translation is CASSPGPAGVIPEAFF. This rearrangement joins TRBV7-2 to TRBJ1-1; weak D call: TRBD1 (6 bases). Germline lookup yields CDR1 SGHTA and CDR2 FQGNSA. This CDR3 spans 16 amino acids. The V end lost 5 bases, the J end lost 6 bases, and 22 bases lay between the germline ends.

This clonotype was picked up many times. This sequence joins TRBV12-3 or TRBV12-4 and TRBJ1-1; D gene uncertain. The length of the CDR3 is 15 residues. The germline V and J ends were trimmed by 7 bases and 1 base, with 16 bases remaining between them. The CDR3 loop reads CASTNPNPGNTEAFF. DNA of the CDR3: TGTGCCAGCACCAACCCTAACCCAGGGAACACTGAAGCTTTCTTT.

This chain connects TRBV7-9 to TRBJ1-1; possibly TRBD1 for D (5 bases). Trimming cost V 5 bases and J 5 bases, with 18 bases left between them. In germline, CDR1 is SEHNR, CDR2 FQNEAQ (reference sequence). The length of the CDR3 is 15 residues. In DNA form, the CDR3 reads TGTGCCAGCAGCCCCCAAGGAGGGGTAGGGACTGAAGCTTTCTTT. Its translation: CASSPQGGVGTEAFF.

This clonotype appeared many times. The chain is built from TRBV7-9 and TRBJ2-6; a possible D gene is TRBD1 (6 bases). The CDR3 extends over 18 amino acids. Per germline, CDR1 SEHNR and CDR2 FQNEAQ (reference sequence). Trimming stripped 5 bases from V and 1 base from J, with 18 bases between. CDR3 coding DNA: TGTGCCAGCAGCCCTTCTAGGGGGATAGTTTCTGGGGCCAACGTCCTGACTTTC. Translated: CASSPSRGIVSGANVLTF.

As for this clonotype: At one end, the junction sequence differs from germline, possibly due to a read error. V gene TRBV7-2 combines with J gene TRBJ2-3; D is unclear. From germline, CDR1 is SGHTA and CDR2 FQGNSA. The CDR3 has 11 amino acids. CDR3 region: CANSLTDTQYF. The CDR3 DNA sequence: TGTGCCAACAGCTTAACAGATACGCAGTATTTT.

This rearrangement joins TRBV19 to TRBJ1-2; no clear D. Trimming shortened V by 5 bases and J by 2 bases, and 9 bases separated the two germline ends. Germline lookup yields CDR1 LNHDA and CDR2 SQIVND (reference sequence). CDR3 length: 13 residues. In DNA, the CDR3 is TGTGCCAGTAGTGTCGACTTAAACTATGGCTACACCTTC. It codes for CASSVDLNYGYTF.

This clonotype has just a few counts. The chain couples TRBV12-3 or TRBV12-4 to TRBJ2-1, with TRBD2 matching over 11 bases. This CDR3 comprises 15 residues. The V and J ends lost 6 bases and 5 bases, in that order; junction bases with no gene match: 6. The CDR3, as DNA: TGTGCCAGCAGCCCTATAGCGGGGGGGCACAATGAGCAGTTCTTC. Translating it yields CASSPIAGGHNEQFF.

Only a few counts were recorded for this clonotype. This chain links TRBV20-1 with TRBJ2-2, with 7 bases identical to TRBD2. The germline CDR1 and CDR2 sequences are DFQATT and SNEGSKA (reference sequence). The ends lost 6 bases at V and 1 base at J; junction bases unmatched: 2. The CDR3 runs 13 residues. The CDR3 DNA reads TGCAGTGCCAGCGGGGTGAACACCGGGGAGCTGTTTTTT. It is translated as CSASGVNTGELFF.

This sequence joins TRBV7-9 and TRBJ2-7; maybe TRBD2 (5 bases). CDR1 is SEHNR, CDR2 FQNEAQ, per germline (reference sequence). Deletions cut 5 bases from V and 1 base from J, with 12 bases between. The CDR3 has 14 residues. The CDR3 spells CASSPRTVSYEQYF. The CDR3, as DNA: TGTGCCAGCAGCCCCCGGACTGTTTCCTACGAGCAGTACTTC.